The 10 T cell receptor beta chains reported below all come from one sample, sequenced in a study of early T cells in non-severe SARS-CoV-2 infection. TCRdb called the 5' RACE reads again in MiXCR, with one record for every CDR3 protein. The table records around 99,000 distinct CDR3 sequences, 15% to 20% of them present only once. Sequencing used whole blood, obtained at baseline. These receptors originate from an adult who was a healthcare worker with PCR-confirmed SARS-CoV-2 infection or an uninfected control (not recorded which).

The chain joins TRBV10-1 to TRBJ1-1, with TRBD1 as a possible D gene (6 bases). The CDR3 spans 16 residues. V gave up 6 bases and J gave up 1 base, with 18 bases separating them. Germline loops: CDR1 WNHNN, CDR2 SYGVQD (reference sequence). The CDR3 spells CASSSTNRAGNTEAFF. In DNA form, the CDR3 reads TGCGCCAGCAGCTCCACCAACAGGGCCGGGAACACTGAAGCTTTCTTT.

The CDR3, as DNA: TGTGCCAGCAGCGTAGTAGGTTCAGATACGCAGTATTTT. Its translation is CASSVVGSDTQYF. The rearrangement links TRBV9 to TRBJ2-3; no reliable D call. The CDR3 contains 13 residues. Trimming pared 0 bases from V and 4 bases from J, leaving 6 bases between. Germline CDR1 is SGDLS and CDR2 is YYNGEE.

This clonotype has more than one count but fewer than ten. The chain employs TRBV12-3 or TRBV12-4 and TRBJ2-2; D is unresolved. V gave up 7 bases and J gave up 1 base, with 4 bases separating them. The CDR3 covers 12 residues. CDR3 residues: CASILNTGELFF. CDR3 DNA sequence: TGTGCCAGCATTCTGAACACCGGGGAGCTGTTTTTT.

The V gene is TRBV28, the J gene TRBJ2-7; D is tentatively TRBD1 or TRBD2 (5 bases each). This CDR3 comprises 15 residues. Germline V CDR1 and CDR2: MDHEN, SYDVKM. V dropped 5 bases and J dropped 4 bases, with 18 bases sitting between them. For the CDR3, the DNA is TGTGCCAGCAGTATCGGGGCCCAACTAATGTACGAGCAGTACTTC. Amino acids: CASSIGAQLMYEQYF.

The chain uses TRBV12-3 or TRBV12-4 and TRBJ2-3; 10 bases align to TRBD2. The J segment lost 5 bases and the V segment lost 4 bases, leaving 6 bases of the junction unmatched. The CDR3 contains 15 residues. In nucleotides, the CDR3 is TGTGCCAGCAGTTCCGGGACTAGCGAGCTAGATACGCAGTATTTT. This gives the protein CASSSGTSELDTQYF.

The rearrangement joins TRBV28 to TRBJ2-7; possibly TRBD2 for D (5 bases). Trimming pared 6 bases from V and 1 base from J, leaving 10 bases between. Germline CDR1 and CDR2: MDHEN and SYDVKM. This CDR3 region has 13 residues. This chain's CDR3 is CASSRGWSYEQYF. CDR3 DNA: TGTGCCAGCAGCCGAGGGTGGTCCTACGAGCAGTACTTC. The full variable domain, its missing parts supplied by reference TRBV28 and TRBJ2-7, is DVKVTQSSRYLVKRTGEKVFLECVQDMDHENMFWYRQDPGLGLRLIYFSYDVKMKEKGDIPEGYSVSREKKERFSLILESASTNQTSMYLCASSRGWSYEQYFGPGTRLTVT.

The sample holds many counts of this clonotype. The chain joins TRBV4-1 to TRBJ2-4, with 8 bases fitting TRBD2. The CDR3 spans 17 residues. Germline values: CDR1 MGHRA, CDR2 YSYEKL. The V and J ends lost 2 bases and 4 bases, in that order; junction bases with no gene match: 10. The CDR3 nucleotides are TGCGCCAGCAGCCAACCCATAGCGGGGCGGGGGAAAAACATTCAGTACTTC. This encodes CASSQPIAGRGKNIQYF.

This clonotype was counted only a few times. V gene TRBV7-2 combines with J gene TRBJ2-7, with 7 bases that match TRBD1. The CDR3 totals 14 residues. The V gene's germline CDR1 is SGHTA and CDR2 FQGNSA. V lost 5 bases, J lost 3 bases, and 7 bases stayed unmatched. The CDR3, as DNA: TGTGCCAGCAGCAAAGGGGGCTCACTCTACGAGCAGTACTTC. The encoded protein is CASSKGGSLYEQYF.

Concerning this clonotype: One end of the junction fails to match germline, which may point to a read error. The chain links TRBV25-1 to TRBJ2-7; 7 bases fit TRBD2. CDR3 length: 10 residues. Germline CDR1 reads MGHDK; CDR2 reads SYGVNS. In DNA form, the CDR3 reads TGCCCAGCGGGACCCCGCGAGCAGTACTTC. The encoded protein is CPAGPREQYF.

V gene TRBV4-2 combines with J gene TRBJ2-7; D is perhaps TRBD1 (7 bases). V lost 4 bases and J 2 bases, leaving 18 bases between the germline ends. Per germline, CDR1 LGHNA and CDR2 YNFKEQ. CDR3 size: 16 residues. The DNA for the CDR3 is TGTGCCAGCAGCCCCTCTGGACAGGAGCGGGCCTACGAGCAGTACTTC. It encodes CASSPSGQERAYEQYF.